This T cell receptor (beta chain) derives from a study of T cells in Graves' hyperthyroidism and ophthalmopathy. Notes on the study in general: Within blood appeared most thyroid clonotypes that had expanded above 0.001. Ophthalmopathy and stable hyperthyroidism were separated by a 13 V-J model.

With regard to this clonotype: The target antigen is unknown.

RNA transcripts gave rise to amplified TCR beta CDR3 regions. HTBI primers were the set used in a first-round RT-PCR of the TCR CDR3. TCRdb re-called the multiplex PCR reads through MiXCR, storing one row per CDR3 protein. This table has about 350,000 distinct CDR3 sequences, about a sixth appearing once. V lost 0 bases and J lost 7, with 10 bases in between. The germline CDR1 and CDR2 sequences are LNHNV and YYDKDF (reference sequence). This CDR3 has 13 amino acids. What was sequenced was blood. The chain uses TRBV15 and TRBJ2-7; TRBD2 might be the D (5 bases). The clonotype originates from a woman aged 40-49 years with Graves' ophthalmopathy. The CDR3 DNA sequence: TGTGCCACCAGCAGAGATCTAGCAAGGGAGCAGTACTTC. It codes for CATSRDLAREQYF.